Below, 18 T cell receptor beta chains from the same sample are listed, as sequenced in a study of T cells in Graves' hyperthyroidism and ophthalmopathy. Researchers amplified the TCR beta CDR3 regions from RNA transcripts. Using the HTBI primer set, a first-round RT-PCR was run on the TCR CDR3. TCRdb itself ran the multiplex PCR reads through MiXCR, one entry per CDR3 protein. This table holds around 200,000 distinct CDR3 sequences, 15% to 20% found once. The sequencing input was blood. These receptors were obtained from a man in his forties or fifties with Graves' hyperthyroidism.

This clonotype was picked up a small number of times. A clone one base away is much larger, so this may be a read error. V and J are TRBV20-1 and TRBJ1-1, with D possibly TRBD1 on 5 matching bases. This CDR3 is built from 14 residues. The V and J ends lost 5 bases and 2 bases respectively, with 15 bases between them. Germline CDR1 DFQATT, CDR2 SNEGSKA (reference sequence). The CDR3 nucleotides are TGCAGTGCTGGGTTCCGGGGCCTTAACACTGAAGCTTTCTTT. Its translation: CSAGFRGLNTEAFF.

There are many counts of this clonotype. The rearrangement uses TRBV28 and TRBJ1-5; D is possibly TRBD1 (5 bases). The length of the CDR3 is 15 residues. Germline values: CDR1 MDHEN, CDR2 SYDVKM. Trimming pared 8 bases from V and 1 base from J, leaving 15 bases between. The CDR3 sequence is CASRSGQGSNQPQHF. CDR3 nucleotide sequence: TGTGCCAGCCGGAGCGGGCAGGGCAGCAATCAGCCCCAGCATTTT. Using reference TRBV28 and TRBJ1-5 for the parts outside the CDR3, the full variable domain is DVKVTQSSRYLVKRTGEKVFLECVQDMDHENMFWYRQDPGLGLRLIYFSYDVKMKEKGDIPEGYSVSREKKERFSLILESASTNQTSMYLCASRSGQGSNQPQHFGDGTRLSIL.

This clonotype was seen at least ten times. The rearrangement uses TRBV2 and TRBJ1-5, with TRBD1 identical over 7 bases. The CDR3 sequence is 15 residues long. Per germline, CDR1 SNHLY and CDR2 FYNNEI. V lost 7 bases and J lost 0; bases outside the gene matches: 6. The CDR3 here is CASKPGQSSNQPQHF. The CDR3 nucleotides are TGTGCCAGCAAACCGGGACAGTCTAGCAATCAGCCCCAGCATTTT.

This clonotype was found many times. The V and J genes are TRBV28 and TRBJ1-2; 9 bases are a match to TRBD1. CDR1 is MDHEN and CDR2 is SYDVKM in the germline V gene. V dropped 3 bases and J dropped 6; count of bases not matched to a gene: 8. This CDR3 is built from 15 residues. CDR3 residues: CASSFDYRGLDGYTF. In DNA, the CDR3 is TGTGCCAGCAGTTTCGACTACAGGGGGCTCGATGGCTACACCTTC.

The chain employs TRBV28 and TRBJ1-1; D is possibly TRBD1 (6 bases). Deletions cut 8 bases from V and 5 bases from J, with 18 bases between. Germline lookup yields CDR1 MDHEN and CDR2 SYDVKM. The CDR3 length is 14 residues. The CDR3 region is CASGAGGRDTEAFF. The CDR3 region has the DNA TGTGCCAGCGGCGCGGGGGGGCGGGATACTGAAGCTTTCTTT.

This clonotype was detected a few times. The V and J genes are TRBV5-4 and TRBJ2-2, with D tentatively TRBD1 (6 bases). CDR3 length: 16 amino acids. CDR1 is SGHNT, CDR2 YYREEE, per germline (reference sequence). V lost 6 bases and J lost 1, with 16 bases in between. CDR3 nucleotides: TGTGCCAGCACCCAGGGGTCGCCTAGGAACACCGGGGAGCTGTTTTTT. It encodes CASTQGSPRNTGELFF.

This clonotype was seen at least ten times. The chain is built from TRBV20-1 and TRBJ2-5, with 8 bases that match TRBD2. The V gene's germline CDR1 is DFQATT and CDR2 SNEGSKA (reference sequence). The trim removed 5 bases at V and 3 bases at J, leaving 5 bases unmatched. The CDR3 extends over 13 amino acids. This chain's CDR3 is CSADPGLEETQYF. As DNA, the CDR3 is TGCAGTGCTGATCCGGGACTAGAAGAGACCCAGTACTTC.

This clonotype occurred a few times. V gene TRBV6-2 or TRBV6-3 combines with J gene TRBJ1-1, with unresolved D. The CDR3 loop spans 15 amino acids. V was clipped by 0 bases and J by 5 bases, with 13 bases between them. Germline V gene lookup returns CDR1 MNHEY and CDR2 SVGEGT. CDR3 nucleotides: TGTGCCAGCAGTTACTCGAGTTGGGCGAATACTGAAGCTTTCTTT. Protein sequence: CASSYSSWANTEAFF.

CDR3 amino acids: CASSLHRDRDYSNQPQHF. The CDR3 DNA reads TGTGCCAGCAGTTTGCACCGGGACAGAGATTATAGCAATCAGCCCCAGCATTTT. The rearrangement links TRBV28 to TRBJ1-5; TRBD1 matches at 7 bases. The CDR3 has 18 residues. V was clipped by 3 bases and J by 0 bases; unmatched bases: 11. Germline V gene lookup returns CDR1 MDHEN and CDR2 SYDVKM. Looking up the rest from reference TRBV28 and TRBJ1-5 gives the full variable domain: DVKVTQSSRYLVKRTGEKVFLECVQDMDHENMFWYRQDPGLGLRLIYFSYDVKMKEKGDIPEGYSVSREKKERFSLILESASTNQTSMYLCASSLHRDRDYSNQPQHFGDGTRLSIL.

The sample holds a few counts of this clonotype. The chain couples TRBV6-2 or TRBV6-3 to TRBJ2-7, with a possible D match to TRBD2 (6 bases). The CDR3 has 14 residues. Trimming removed 4 bases at V and 3 bases at J, with 13 bases between. Germline V gives CDR1 MNHEY, CDR2 SVGEGT. The CDR3 DNA reads TGTGCCAGCAGTTCCGTCAGGACTAACTACGAGCAGTACTTC. Amino acids: CASSSVRTNYEQYF.

This clonotype was counted many times. This sequence joins TRBV20-1 and TRBJ2-7; maybe TRBD1 (6 bases). The V gene's germline CDR1 is DFQATT and CDR2 SNEGSKA (reference sequence). The CDR3 spans 13 residues. Trimming stripped 5 bases from V and 4 bases from J, with 15 bases between. The CDR3 DNA sequence: TGCAGTGCTCAACCGGGACAACTATACGAGCAGTACTTC. Its translation is CSAQPGQLYEQYF.

This clonotype occurred many times. The J gene is TRBJ2-5, the V gene TRBV2; 7 bases match TRBD1. Germline loops: CDR1 SNHLY, CDR2 FYNNEI. The trim removed 4 bases at V and 1 base at J, leaving 6 bases unmatched. The CDR3 is made up of 15 amino acids. This chain's CDR3 is CASSVEAGGQETQYF. The CDR3 nucleotides are TGTGCCAGCAGTGTTGAGGCAGGGGGCCAAGAGACCCAGTACTTC.

This sequence joins TRBV7-2 and TRBJ2-3, with 8 bases fitting TRBD2. Unmatched junction bases numbered 11, after V lost 1 base and J lost 8 bases. Looked up from germline, CDR1 is SGHTA and CDR2 is FQGNSA. The CDR3 loop spans 16 amino acids. The CDR3 DNA reads as TGTGCCAGCAGCTTAGTTTTGGGCGGGGGGCCCGGTACGCAGTATTTT. Translated: CASSLVLGGGPGTQYF.

This clonotype occurred many times. This chain uses TRBV6-1 with TRBJ2-1; TRBD1 aligns across 10 bases. Germline lookup yields CDR1 MNHNS and CDR2 SASEGT. The CDR3 totals 15 residues. V lost 7 bases, J lost 9 bases, and 12 bases stayed unmatched. CDR3 sequence (DNA): TGTGCCAGCACCGACGCTGGGACAGGGGTGTGTGAGCAGTTCTTC. Amino acid sequence: CASTDAGTGVCEQFF.

This clonotype was observed many times. J is TRBJ1-1 and V is TRBV7-2; 8 bases align to TRBD1. The germline CDR1 and CDR2 sequences are SGHTA and FQGNSA. Trimming took 5 bases from V and 7 from J; bases not matched to a gene: 9. The CDR3 runs 14 residues. DNA for the CDR3: TGTGCCAGCAGCCAGGGACAGGCTTGGGGTGAAGCTTTCTTT. Residues: CASSQGQAWGEAFF.

V is TRBV2 and J is TRBJ2-1, with D possibly called TRBD1 or TRBD2 (6 bases each). From germline, CDR1 is SNHLY and CDR2 FYNNEI. V lost 3 bases and J lost 9, with 9 bases in between. CDR3 length equals 12 residues. DNA of the CDR3: TGTGCCAGCAGTGATGGGGGGCTTGAGCAGTTCTTC. It is translated as CASSDGGLEQFF.

This chain connects TRBV20-1 to TRBJ2-4; 7 nucleotides line up with TRBD2. The length of the CDR3 is 11 residues. The germline CDR1 and CDR2 sequences are DFQATT and SNEGSKA (reference sequence). The V gene end was trimmed by 1 base and the J gene end by 11 bases; junction bases not matched to a gene: 2. CDR3 loop: CSARVGGVQYF. The CDR3 DNA is TGCAGTGCTAGAGTGGGAGGGGTTCAGTACTTC.

There are many counts of this clonotype. The gene calls are TRBV30 and TRBJ1-1; TRBD1 matches 8 bases. V dropped 4 bases and J dropped 4; count of bases not matched to a gene: 2. This CDR3 is 12 amino acids long. Germline loops: CDR1 GTSNPN, CDR2 SVGIG (reference sequence). CDR3 coding DNA: TGTGCCTGGACCAGGGGGCCCACTGAAGCTTTCTTT. It is translated as CAWTRGPTEAFF.